This T cell receptor (beta chain) is from a study of cytomegalovirus exposure and HLA in healthy donors (dated by TCRdb to about 2017). About the investigation overall: An earlier analysis of roughly 630 of the donors reported 250 to 350 Gb of sequence data and 100 million to 140 million unique TCR beta sequences from about 200 million T cells. An early release covering 500 to 750 HLA-typed donors comprised about 300 gigabases of sequencing data and around 80 million unique TCR sequences. Of the 398 genotyped donors, less than 90% were placed in the genetic ancestry cluster associated with self-reported Caucasian donors. The study aimed to test whether signatures of past pathogen exposure could be identified by cataloging public T cell receptors. The study used immunosequencing to profile the T cell repertoires of some 600 subjects and linked those repertoires to cytomegalovirus serostatus. A separate validation cohort of 100 to 150 different subjects was used in addition to the approximately 640-subject first cohort. The study combined high-throughput TCR immunosequencing, statistical association of individual TCRs with disease status, and machine learning to predict cytomegalovirus infection status. To study patterns of TCR occurrence, a later analysis re-analyzed previously published TCR beta repertoires from 650 to 750 donors and added high-resolution HLA genotyping. The later analysis used no new phenotypic data to find candidate immune exposures, relying instead on TCR beta sequences and their occurrence across donors. To decide whether each TCR beta V gene segment behaved as functional or pseudogenic, an earlier analysis of approximately 620 of the donors relied on high-throughput TCR beta sequencing. Donor age, sex, ethnicity and CMV serostatus were collected together with the repertoire data. A later genetic analysis used genome-wide SNP genotypes for 398 of the 666 donors, treating that subset as a discovery cohort. All discovery cohort repertoires had been generated using a single sequencing platform. Class I and class II HLA loci were covered by the typing at four-digit resolution. Typing coverage varied by locus: 629-630 donors for A, B, C, DRB1 and DQB1; approximately 560 for DQA1; over 600 for DPA1; fewer than 480 for DPB1. A few DR-DQ haplotypes were handled as single units for association and clustering because linkage in the cohort was strong. Among about 400 genotyped donors of the cohort, an average of about 220,000 unique TCR beta nucleotide sequences was sequenced per donor, of which about 19% were non-productive.

V gives up 6 bases and J gives up 4 bases, and the segment between their germline ends measures 7 bases. The germline V gene provides CDR1 MDHEN and CDR2 SYDVKM. The CDR3 runs 11 residues from the cysteine to the phenylalanine. Only the CDR3 region is kept as DNA, spanning 33 bases read in frame from base 1. Study-level results and caveats: Compared with the roughly 600-donor mean, donors in an Asian-associated ancestry cluster had fewer N-insertions in productive TCRs, according to a later genetic analysis. The authors suggested that the approach could potentially be extended to other disease states and immunological phenotypes. In an earlier analysis of about 540 of the donors, most TCR beta V segments were observed in productive rearrangements about 90% or about 30% of the time, broadly matching IMGT annotations. Some IMGT-functional V segments, including TRBV6-2 and TRBV6-3, could not be distinguished by the 87-base-pair reads and were therefore excluded. A group of highly shared sequence variants was considered likely to be a technical artifact of the sequencing pipeline. According to a later analysis, TCR association rates differed among HLA loci, with DRB1 alleles showing the most associated TCRs and HLA-C alleles showing the fewest. The only immune exposure information available for the cohort was CMV serostatus. At a false discovery rate of 0.05, a later analysis linked 16,000 or so TCR beta sequences to specific HLA alleles. A few of the identified cytomegalovirus-associated TCR beta chains were confirmed in vitro to be specific for cytomegalovirus antigens. Correlated functional status among segregating V segments might reflect linkage disequilibrium, but an unknown experimental factor could not be ruled out. A later analysis reported that several top co-occurrence clusters appeared linked to parvovirus B19, influenza, CMV and Epstein-Barr virus. A later analysis found that most CMV-associated TCR beta chains appeared HLA-restricted, with HLA associations seemingly driven largely by CMV exposure. The presence/absence analyses assumed that sequencing depth was roughly uniform across donors, and that assumption may not be true. Cytomegalovirus status was reported to be diagnosed by the classifier with high specificity and sensitivity in both the original and validation cohorts. A further reported finding was that TCR beta sequences accurately predicted the HLA-A and HLA-B alleles for most subjects in the first cohort. In a later analysis, HLA-associated TCR beta chains showed more clonal expansion and lower generation probabilities than non-associated chains that were equally common. This cohort had only TCR beta chains sequenced, and the lack of alpha or paired-chain data limited which features could be detected. Because counts were too low, seventeen rarely observed V segments, including chromosome 9 orphons, were left out of the earlier analysis of several hundred of the donors. In the study, about 150 TCR beta chains were listed as associated with cytomegalovirus. V-gene and J-gene trimming of TCR beta chains was associated with a missense DCLRE1C variant in a later genetic analysis, and the association was replicated in an independent cohort. Because HLA typing was unavailable for some donors at each locus, only the typed subset was used in association tests. When HLA alleles, especially DR and DQ, strongly co-occurred, TCR associations were difficult to assign to individual alleles. Across donors, most TCR sequences were observed very rarely, whereas some public TCRs were present in many individuals.

Receptors were amplified or captured by the immunoSEQ multiplex PCR assay. For the multiplex PCR, a mixture combining 60 forward primers for TCR Vbeta segments and 13 reverse primers for TCR Jbeta segments was used. Amplification of the CDR3 region of rearranged TCR beta genes was performed with a multiplex PCR assay on genomic DNA. Amplified TCR beta libraries were sequenced as 87-base-pair reads on the Illumina HiSeq System. Under the source paper's analysis protocol: Across the 640 or so repertoires, a later analysis counted 80 million or so unique TCR beta chains, some 11 million of which were shared by at least two donors. Raw reads were error-corrected and collapsed into unique sequences with a nearest-neighbor algorithm that merged closely related sequences to remove PCR and sequencing errors. CDR3 sequences were aligned to IMGT reference sequences to assign V, D and J gene segments. For a sequence to be retained, at least a six-nucleotide match to both a V gene segment and a J gene segment was required. Rearrangements were classified as productive when the CDR3 lacked stop codons and remained in frame with V and J, and all other rearrangements were classified as non-productive. CDR3 was defined by IMGT convention, running from the second conserved V-encoded cysteine to the conserved J-encoded phenylalanine. The earlier analysis of some 550 of the donors excluded any sequence lacking an unambiguous match to a single V gene segment. An earlier analysis of 587 of the donors called V segments functional above 56.7% productive rearrangements and segregating when the between-donor standard deviation exceeded 5%. To diagnose cytomegalovirus status from the catalog of TCR beta chain sequences, a statistical classification framework was built. A later analysis assigned V and J genes by comparing TCR nucleotide sequences with IMGT/GENE-DB human TR gene sequences. A later analysis assigned CDR3 sequences and most-parsimonious VDJ recombination scenarios with the TCRdist pipeline. A later analysis defined each TCR beta chain by its CDR3 amino acid sequence plus V-gene family, and excluded reads lacking a unique V-gene family. A later analysis removed 550 to 650 highly shared, low-generation-probability nucleotide sequences to deal with suspected cross-contamination and a sequencing artifact. A later analysis calculated a clonal expansion index for each public chain from normalized within-repertoire ranks of inferred template counts. A later analysis computed generation probabilities with a VDJ recombination model fitted to out-of-frame rearrangements, and checked the results against IGoR. In a later analysis, TCR-TCR, TCR-HLA and TCR-CMV co-occurrence was scored with hypergeometric tests, and a repertoire-size bias correction was applied to TCR pairs. A later analysis estimated false discovery rates by permuting HLA or CMV assignments 20 times. In a later analysis, co-occurring TCRs were grouped using DBSCAN, with TCRdist sequence similarity added in when clustering inside HLA-allele-positive subsets. Co-occurrence clustering excluded repertoires with fewer than 30,000 or more than 120,000 public chains, plus five with anomalous nucleotide sharing. As stored in TCRdb, this immuneACCESS dataset retains in-frame rearrangements with V and J assigned. A fraction of the clones does not appear; measured against another copy, unresolved V genes explain less than half of the discrepancy, and the remainder lacks a known reason. D and trimming come from the DNA, and the V and J calls and clone size come from that table. The sample has tens of thousands of clones on record. Jointly, the top ten make up 17% of the sample.

The cohort comprised under 700 healthy bone marrow donors. All cohort members were sampled while nominally healthy, although unrecorded immune exposures were likely present. The donor tested CMV seronegative, placing the donor among the roughly 340 seronegative members of the cohort. A peripheral blood sample was collected from each donor, and TCR beta sequencing was performed on peripheral blood mononuclear cells. The Qiagen DNeasy Blood Extraction Kit was used to extract genomic DNA from the blood cell samples. On this clone: This receptor's antigen is unknown.

The sample consisted of PBMCs. The chain was built from TRBV28 and TRBJ2-7, with no confident D gene call. The source is a male donor in good health and CMV-seronegative. The CDR3 is CASSQTYEQYF. The DNA sequence is TGTGCCAGCAGCCAGACTTACGAGCAGTACTTC.